One sample yielded the 24 T cell receptor beta chains listed below, sequenced in a study of radiotherapy plus CTLA-4 blockade in lung cancer. Generated by immunoSEQ multiplex PCR, the TCRdb table keeps only in-frame clones and is missing some. The table includes 120,000 or so clones, more than 65% detected once. Sequencing used peripheral blood, obtained from a patient treated with radiotherapy plus ipilimumab. Receptor source: a human donor with non-small cell lung cancer who had a partial response to radiotherapy plus ipilimumab.

The chain links TRBV7-8 to TRBJ2-2; D is ambiguous. V lost 3 bases and J 1 base, leaving 9 bases between the germline ends. The germline CDR1 and CDR2 sequences are SGHVS and FQNEAQ. The CDR3 runs 15 residues. The CDR3 protein is CASSLQAGNTGELFF. For the CDR3, the DNA is TGTGCCAGCAGCTTGCAGGCAGGGAACACCGGGGAGCTGTTTTTT.

The rearrangement joins TRBV19 to TRBJ1-4; weak D call: TRBD1 (5 bases). This CDR3 region has 15 residues. Trimming removed 5 bases at V and 4 bases at J, with 14 bases between. CDR1 and CDR2 (germline): LNHDA, SQIVND (reference sequence). The CDR3: CASSRSGLRNEKLFF. As DNA, the CDR3 is TGTGCCAGTAGTCGCTCGGGACTGCGTAATGAAAAACTGTTTTTT. Full variable domain (outside the CDR3, taken from reference TRBV19 and TRBJ1-4): DGGITQSPKYLFRKEGQNVTLSCEQNLNHDAMYWYRQDPGQGLRLIYYSQIVNDFQKGDIAEGYSVSREKKESFPLTVTSAQKNPTAFYLCASSRSGLRNEKLFFGSGTQLSVL.

This chain joins TRBV28 and TRBJ2-7; D remains ambiguous. This CDR3 has 13 amino acids. The V gene lost 5 bases and the J gene lost 6 bases, with 14 bases spanning the gap. CDR1 and CDR2 from the germline V gene are MDHEN and SYDVKM. CDR3 DNA: TGTGCCAGCAGTCTCATTTATCGCGGCGAGCAGTACGTC. Residues: CASSLIYRGEQYV.

This clone was counted between two and nine times. The chain is built from TRBV28 and TRBJ2-3, with 8 bases identical to TRBD1. The CDR3 has 13 residues. V shed 10 bases, J shed 7 bases, and the junction held 10 bases outside the gene matches. Germline V lookup: CDR1 MDHEN, CDR2 SYDVKM. In DNA form, the CDR3 reads TGTGCCACCGCCTGGACAGGGCTATATACGCAGTATTTT. It specifies CATAWTGLYTQYF.

The chain couples TRBV2 to TRBJ1-1, with D unclear. Trimming left V 0 bases short and J 5 bases short, with 4 bases between. The CDR3 has 12 residues. The germline CDR1 and CDR2 sequences are SNHLY and FYNNEI. The CDR3 DNA sequence: TGTGCCAGCAGTGAAGCCCGGACTGAAGCTTTCTTT. Translated, it gives CASSEARTEAFF.

This chain joins TRBV5-1 and TRBJ2-3; 12 nucleotides line up with TRBD2. CDR1 SGHRS and CDR2 YFSETQ come from the germline V gene. CDR3 length equals 15 residues. The ends lost 6 bases at V and 3 bases at J; junction bases unmatched: 5. For the CDR3, the DNA is TGCGCCAGCACCTCCGGGACTAGCGGGACAGATACGCAGTATTTT. This translates into CASTSGTSGTDTQYF.

The chain is built from TRBV9 and TRBJ1-5; 10 nucleotides agree with TRBD1. The germline V gene has CDR1 SGDLS and CDR2 YYNGEE. V gave up 4 bases and J gave up 6 bases; unmatched junction bases: 4. The CDR3 contains 14 residues. The CDR3 region has the DNA TGTGCCAGCAGCCGGACAGGGGGAGGTCAGCCCCAGCATTTT. It translates to CASSRTGGGQPQHF.

This rearrangement joins TRBV19 to TRBJ2-3, with 7 bases fitting TRBD2. Germline CDR1 and CDR2: LNHDA and SQIVND (reference sequence). The CDR3 is made up of 14 amino acids. Trimming removed 5 bases from V and 2 bases from J; junction bases left unmatched: 4. CDR3 nucleotide sequence: TGTGCCAGTAGTTGGGACTACCTCACAGATACGCAGTATTTT. Protein product: CASSWDYLTDTQYF.

The gene calls are TRBV27 and TRBJ1-2; the D gene is possibly TRBD1 (5 bases). Germline loops: CDR1 MNHEY, CDR2 SMNVEV (reference sequence). V shed 3 bases and J shed 6 bases, with 14 bases lying between them. The CDR3 is made up of 14 amino acids. CDR3 residues: CASSFSAAGDGYTF. CDR3 DNA sequence: TGTGCCAGCAGTTTCTCGGCCGCGGGGGATGGCTACACCTTC.

The DNA for the CDR3 is TGTGCCAGTACATTAGGGACTACTACCGGCGAGCAGTACTTC. This gives the protein CASTLGTTTGEQYF. The V and J genes are TRBV6-5 and TRBJ2-7; 7 bases are shared with TRBD2. The trim removed 9 bases at V and 6 bases at J, leaving 14 bases unmatched. The length of the CDR3 is 14 residues. From germline, CDR1 is MNHEY and CDR2 SVGAGI.

J is TRBJ2-2 and V is TRBV7-6, with TRBD2 matching over 10 bases. Per the germline V gene, CDR1 is SGHVS and CDR2 is FNYEAQ. V trimming: 3 bases; J trimming: 6 bases; junction bases outside the gene matches: 1. This CDR3 region has 14 residues. The CDR3 DNA is TGTGCCAGCAGCTTCGGACTAGCGGCCGGGGAGCTGTTTTTT. Encoded protein: CASSFGLAAGELFF.

On this clone: Other DNA sequences in this sample translate to the same CDR3. V and J are TRBV5-1 and TRBJ2-7, with 8 bases aligning to TRBD1. The CDR3 covers 14 residues. CDR1 SGHRS and CDR2 YFSETQ come from the germline V gene. Germline trimming cut 3 bases from V and 2 bases from J; bases unmatched to any gene: 4. The DNA for the CDR3 is TGCGCCAGCAGCTCTGGACAGGGCGCCTACGAGCAGTACTTC. Protein sequence: CASSSGQGAYEQYF.

This clone has a single count. The chain uses TRBV27 and TRBJ2-7; 12 bases are a match to TRBD2. Per the germline V gene, CDR1 is MNHEY and CDR2 is SMNVEV (reference sequence). V lost 6 bases and J lost 5; bases outside the gene matches: 5. The CDR3 covers 14 residues. The DNA for the CDR3 is TGTGCCAGCAGCCTGACTAGCGGGAGCAACGAGCAGTACTTC. Encoded protein: CASSLTSGSNEQYF.

This chain joins TRBV10-3 and TRBJ2-3, with D uncertain. Germline CDR1 is ENHRY and CDR2 is SYGVKD. The V end was cut by 6 bases, the J end by 0 bases, with 13 bases between. The CDR3 is 15 amino acids. CDR3 nucleotide sequence: TGTGCCATCAGCACTCCCCGCGGAAGCACAGATACGCAGTATTTT. This translates into CAISTPRGSTDTQYF.

The chain combines TRBV5-1 with TRBJ2-1; D unresolved. This CDR3 has 14 amino acids. Trimming shortened V by 0 bases and J by 8 bases, and 12 bases separated the two germline ends. CDR1 is SGHRS, CDR2 YFSETQ, per germline. The CDR3 nucleotides are TGCGCCAGCAGCTTGGGCGCCCGCGTCGATGAGCAGTTCTTC. As protein: CASSLGARVDEQFF.

V and J are TRBV30 and TRBJ2-1; D gene ambiguous. V was shortened by 3 bases and J by 0 bases, with 12 bases between the two germline ends. The CDR3 spans 15 residues. The germline V gene has CDR1 GTSNPN and CDR2 SVGIG (reference sequence). The CDR3 protein is CAWRIPGASYNEQFF. For the CDR3, the DNA is TGTGCCTGGAGGATCCCCGGAGCCTCCTACAATGAGCAGTTCTTC.

This rearrangement joins TRBV5-4 to TRBJ1-2, with 7 bases fitting TRBD1. The CDR3 loop spans 16 amino acids. V lost 2 bases, J lost 2 bases, and 9 bases stayed unmatched. The germline gives CDR1 SGHNT, CDR2 YYREEE (reference sequence). CDR3 coding DNA: TGTGCCAGCAGCTTACTTACAGGGGCGAGAAACTATGGCTACACCTTC. It specifies CASSLLTGARNYGYTF.

The rearrangement joins TRBV5-4 to TRBJ2-5, with no clear D. The germline gives CDR1 SGHNT, CDR2 YYREEE (reference sequence). V shed 4 bases and J shed 2 bases, with 12 bases lying between them. The CDR3 sequence is 14 residues long. CDR3 protein: CASSAFANQETQYF. CDR3 nucleotides: TGTGCCAGCAGCGCTTTCGCGAATCAAGAGACCCAGTACTTC.

The rearrangement joins TRBV19 to TRBJ1-2, with D perhaps matching TRBD1 (5 bases). Between the trimmed V and J ends, which lost 8 bases and 1 base, there was a span of 17 bases. This CDR3 has 15 residues. Germline V gene data show CDR1 as LNHDA and CDR2 as SQIVND (reference sequence). As DNA, the CDR3 is TGTGCCAGTCGAAGTACTCCGGGGGTTAACTATGGCTACACCTTC. Protein: CASRSTPGVNYGYTF.

The chain links TRBV4-3 to TRBJ2-2; a possible D gene is TRBD1 (7 bases). Trimming took off 0 bases at V and 7 bases at J, with 18 bases between the two ends. Germline V gene sequence: CDR1 LGHNA, CDR2 YSLEER. This CDR3 has 17 amino acids. CDR3 sequence: CASSQDMANRGGGELFF. The CDR3 DNA follows: TGCGCCAGCAGCCAAGATATGGCCAACAGGGGAGGCGGGGAGCTGTTTTTT.

V usage is TRBV11-1 and J usage is TRBJ2-1, with 8 nucleotides matching TRBD2. J was trimmed by 6 bases and V by 1 base; bases with no gene match: 8. Germline CDR1 is SGHAT and CDR2 is FQDESV (reference sequence). CDR3 length equals 16 residues. CDR3 in amino acids: CASSLGAAGVLNEQFF. CDR3 DNA sequence: TGTGCCAGCAGCTTAGGCGCAGCGGGAGTCCTCAATGAGCAGTTCTTC.

The chain links TRBV29-1 to TRBJ2-1; a possible D gene is TRBD2 (6 bases). CDR1 SQVTM and CDR2 ANQGSEA come from the germline V gene. Deletions cut 7 bases from V and 5 bases from J, with 12 bases between. CDR3 length equals 12 residues. CDR3 residues: CSAEGSDNEQFF. The CDR3 nucleotides read TGCAGCGCGGAGGGGTCCGACAATGAGCAGTTCTTC.

The J gene is TRBJ1-1, the V gene TRBV6-1; no reliable D call. CDR1 MNHNS and CDR2 SASEGT come from the germline V gene. Trimming stripped 7 bases from V and 3 bases from J, with 12 bases between. The CDR3 totals 13 residues. CDR3 loop: CASIPARDTEAFF. The DNA of the CDR3 is TGTGCCAGCATTCCGGCCCGGGACACTGAAGCTTTCTTT.

The chain joins TRBV9 to TRBJ2-3, with 7 positions matching TRBD2. Germline CDR1 SGDLS, CDR2 YYNGEE. The CDR3 has 15 amino acids. Trimming at V came to 2 bases and at J to 0 bases, leaving 3 bases not matched to a gene. CDR3 loop: CASSVLADSTDTQYF. For the CDR3, the DNA is TGTGCCAGCAGCGTGCTAGCGGATAGCACAGATACGCAGTATTTT.